This T cell receptor (beta chain) was obtained from a study of blood T cell repertoires in COVID-19. The table came from immunoSEQ multiplex PCR; TCRdb's copy has only in-frame clones and leaves some out. The sample records fewer than 350,000 clones, 85% being singletons. Clinical history reported by participants formed the basis on which cohorts were assigned. Someone with COVID-19 had been met by exposed participants within 2 weeks before study entry. The CDR3 has 16 amino acids. The receptor was isolated from a woman in her 30s who had been exposed to COVID-19. The rearrangement links TRBV21-1 to TRBJ1-5; TRBD1 is the table's D call, not checked against the DNA. TRBV21-1 is recorded as a pseudogene. Input material: PBMCs or T cells enriched from blood (not recorded which). CDR3 sequence (DNA): TGTGCCAGCAGCAAAAAAAACCGAACAGTCAATCAGCCCCAGCATTTT. Its protein is CASSKKNRTVNQPQHF.